This T cell receptor beta chain derives from a study of cytomegalovirus exposure and HLA in healthy donors. Study background: Within the Caucasian-associated ancestry cluster were about 81% of the roughly 360 genotyped donors.

On this clone: Its target is unknown.

Overall study findings and caveats: Earlier analysis found most TCR beta V segments productive about 90% or about 30% of the time.

13 Jbeta primers and 60 Vbeta primers were used for the PCR. Measured with immunoSEQ multiplex PCR; TCRdb has only the in-frame clones, and not every one. Here the sample table reports tens of thousands of clones. The CDR3 is 14 amino acids. Per germline, CDR1 SGDLS and CDR2 YYNGEE. J lost 16 bases, V lost 4 bases, and 13 bases had no gene match. The chain has TRBV9 and TRBJ2-1, with TRBD1 identical over 11 bases. Sequencing was performed on PBMCs. The source of this sequence is a man aged 30 to 45 in good health and CMV-seronegative. The CDR3 DNA follows: TGTGCCAGCAGCTTCGAGGACAGGGGGCGCTTTTACTTCTTC. This sequence encodes CASSFEDRGRFYFF.